This T cell receptor beta chain is drawn from a study of PD-1 blockade in classical Hodgkin lymphoma. There are 14 residues in the CDR3. Germline loops: CDR1 LNHDA, CDR2 SQIVND (reference sequence). V lost 6 bases to trimming and J lost 8 bases, with 19 bases between them. Produced via immunoSEQ multiplex PCR; TCRdb's table is partial and in-frame only. The table includes 72,000 or so clones, approximately 94% detected once. To note about this clone: Its antigen is undetermined.

Findings and limits, study-wide: Exclusion was the outcome for patients who began nivolumab under 1 year after ASCT. Relapsed/refractory patients reportedly had the lowest baseline TCR diversity, below newly diagnosed patients, who were below healthy donors. CD4+ TCR diversity, unlike CD8+, rose significantly by C4D1. Patients with a complete response exhibited baseline diversity comparable to newly diagnosed patients.

Relapse after autologous stem cell transplantation occurred in every patient, and brentuximab vedotin exposure varied. V usage is TRBV19 and J usage is TRBJ1-2; unclear D gene. Here the sequenced sample was peripheral blood mononuclear cells (PBMCs), taken at baseline. This receptor was taken from a human donor with classical Hodgkin lymphoma. The CDR3 sequence is CASRQPVVTGGYTF. In nucleotides, the CDR3 is TGTGCCAGTAGACAGCCGGTCGTAACGGGGGGCTACACCTTC.